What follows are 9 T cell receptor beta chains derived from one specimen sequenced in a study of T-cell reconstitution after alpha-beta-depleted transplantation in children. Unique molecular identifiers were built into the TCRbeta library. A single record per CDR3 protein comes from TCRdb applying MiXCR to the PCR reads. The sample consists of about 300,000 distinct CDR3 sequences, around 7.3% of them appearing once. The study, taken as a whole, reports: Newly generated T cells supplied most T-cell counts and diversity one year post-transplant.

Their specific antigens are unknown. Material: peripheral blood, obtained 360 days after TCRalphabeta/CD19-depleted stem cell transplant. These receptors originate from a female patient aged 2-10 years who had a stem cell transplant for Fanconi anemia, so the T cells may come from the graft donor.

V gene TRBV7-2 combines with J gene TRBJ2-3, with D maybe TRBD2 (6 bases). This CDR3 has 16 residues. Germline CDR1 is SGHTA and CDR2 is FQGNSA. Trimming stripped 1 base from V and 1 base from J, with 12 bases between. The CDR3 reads CASSLDEGLRTDTQYF. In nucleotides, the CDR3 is TGTGCCAGCAGCTTAGATGAGGGACTCCGCACAGATACGCAGTATTTT. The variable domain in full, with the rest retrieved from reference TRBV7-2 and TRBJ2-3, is GAGVSQSPSNKVTEKGKDVELRCDPISGHTALYWYRQSLGQGLEFLIYFQGNSAPDKSGLPSDRFSAERTGGSVSTLTIQRTQQEDSAVYLCASSLDEGLRTDTQYFGPGTRLTVL.

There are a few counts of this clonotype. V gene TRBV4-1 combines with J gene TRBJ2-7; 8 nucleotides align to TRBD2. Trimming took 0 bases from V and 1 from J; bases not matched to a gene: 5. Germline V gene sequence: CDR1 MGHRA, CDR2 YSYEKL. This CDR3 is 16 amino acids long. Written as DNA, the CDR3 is TGCGCCAGCAGCCAAGAGGCTAGCGGGTTATCCTACGAGCAGTACTTC. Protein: CASSQEASGLSYEQYF.

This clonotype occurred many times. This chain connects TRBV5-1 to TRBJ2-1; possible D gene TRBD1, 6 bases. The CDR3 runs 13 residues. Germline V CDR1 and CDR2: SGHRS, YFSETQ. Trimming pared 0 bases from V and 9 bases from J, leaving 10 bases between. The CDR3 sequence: CASSLDRVSEQFF. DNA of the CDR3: TGCGCCAGCAGCTTGGACAGGGTGTCTGAGCAGTTCTTC.

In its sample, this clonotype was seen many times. Here the CDR3 reads CASLTGTEAFF. The CDR3 bases are TGTGCCAGCCTCACAGGGACTGAAGCTTTCTTT. The rearrangement links TRBV6-5 to TRBJ1-1; maybe TRBD1 (6 bases). Germline CDR1 reads MNHEY; CDR2 reads SVGAGI. V lost 8 bases to trimming and J lost 5 bases, with 9 bases between them. This CDR3 has 11 residues.

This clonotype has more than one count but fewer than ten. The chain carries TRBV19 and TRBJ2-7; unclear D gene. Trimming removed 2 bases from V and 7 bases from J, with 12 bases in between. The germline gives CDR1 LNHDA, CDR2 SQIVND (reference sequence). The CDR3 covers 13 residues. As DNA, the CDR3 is TGTGCCAGTAGTATACTCCATCGACGGGAGCAGTACTTC. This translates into CASSILHRREQYF.

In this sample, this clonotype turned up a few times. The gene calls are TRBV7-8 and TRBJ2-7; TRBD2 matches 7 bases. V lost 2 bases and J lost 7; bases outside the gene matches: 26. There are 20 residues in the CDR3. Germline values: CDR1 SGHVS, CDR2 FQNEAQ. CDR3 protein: CASSLLAARLRGGSPSEQYF. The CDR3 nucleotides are TGTGCCAGCAGCTTACTTGCCGCACGCCTGAGGGGAGGGTCTCCTAGTGAGCAGTACTTC.

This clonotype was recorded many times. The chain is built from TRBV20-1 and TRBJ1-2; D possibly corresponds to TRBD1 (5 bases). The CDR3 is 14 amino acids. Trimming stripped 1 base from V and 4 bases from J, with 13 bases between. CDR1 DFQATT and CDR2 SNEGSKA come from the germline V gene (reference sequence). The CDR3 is CSARGRGESYGYTF. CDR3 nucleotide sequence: TGCAGTGCTAGAGGCCGGGGGGAGTCCTATGGCTACACCTTC.

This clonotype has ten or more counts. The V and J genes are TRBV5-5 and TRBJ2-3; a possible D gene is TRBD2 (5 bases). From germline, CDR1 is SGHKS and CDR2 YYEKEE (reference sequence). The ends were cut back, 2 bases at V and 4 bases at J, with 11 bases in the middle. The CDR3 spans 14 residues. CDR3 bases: TGTGCCAGCAGCTTTCCCGGGATCCCAGATACGCAGTATTTT. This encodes CASSFPGIPDTQYF.

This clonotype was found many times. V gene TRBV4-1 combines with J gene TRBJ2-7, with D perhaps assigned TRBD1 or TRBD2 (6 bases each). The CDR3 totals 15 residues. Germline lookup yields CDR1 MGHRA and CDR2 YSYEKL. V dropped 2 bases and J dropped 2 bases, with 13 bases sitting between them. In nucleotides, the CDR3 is TGCGCCAGCAGCCAAAGGGGGGACGGCGCCTACGAGCAGTACTTC. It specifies CASSQRGDGAYEQYF.